The 20 T cell receptor beta chains in this list originate from one sample, sequenced in a study of cytomegalovirus exposure and HLA in healthy donors. In the PCR, 60 Vbeta and 13 Jbeta primers were used. Measured with immunoSEQ multiplex PCR; TCRdb has only the in-frame clones, and not every one. The top ten clones hold less than 3.5% of a sample with approximately 160,000 clones, about 63% of them seen once. Material: PBMCs. The source of these receptors is a woman aged 40 to 50 in good health and CMV-seropositive.

V is TRBV19 and J is TRBJ2-3; 9 bases align to TRBD1. CDR1 is LNHDA and CDR2 is SQIVND in the germline V gene (reference sequence). CDR3 length: 15 residues. Unmatched junction bases numbered 5, after V lost 7 bases and J lost 0 bases. CDR3 sequence: CASTTGQGSTDTQYF. CDR3 coding DNA: TGTGCCAGTACCACAGGACAGGGGAGCACAGATACGCAGTATTTT. Filled out from reference TRBV19 and TRBJ2-3, the complete variable domain reads DGGITQSPKYLFRKEGQNVTLSCEQNLNHDAMYWYRQDPGQGLRLIYYSQIVNDFQKGDIAEGYSVSREKKESFPLTVTSAQKNPTAFYLCASTTGQGSTDTQYFGPGTRLTVL.

This clone was counted a few times. The chain has TRBV28 and TRBJ1-5; D may be TRBD1 (5 bases). Germline V gene data show CDR1 as MDHEN and CDR2 as SYDVKM. V was cut by 2 bases and J by 2 bases, with 13 bases left in between. The CDR3 is 16 residues long. The CDR3 nucleotides read TGTGCCAGCAGTTTAATAGGGGTGGGTGGCAATCAGCCCCAGCATTTT. It encodes CASSLIGVGGNQPQHF.

V usage is TRBV5-1 and J usage is TRBJ2-5, with 7 positions matching TRBD1. In germline, CDR1 is SGHRS, CDR2 YFSETQ. Losses at the gene ends were 3 bases for V and 3 bases for J; bases not matched to a gene: 5. The CDR3 is 14 residues long. The CDR3 protein is CASSWDQGEETQYF. The CDR3 DNA follows: TGCGCCAGCAGCTGGGATCAGGGGGAAGAGACCCAGTACTTC.

The rearrangement joins TRBV7-3 to TRBJ2-1; possible D gene TRBD2, 8 bases. Per germline, CDR1 SGHTA and CDR2 FQGTGA. Trimming shortened V by 5 bases and J by 4 bases, and 15 bases separated the two germline ends. CDR3 length equals 15 residues. The CDR3 nucleotides read TGTGCCAGCAGCCCGGGAGGGGGCAAGTACAATGAGCAGTTCTTC. It translates to CASSPGGGKYNEQFF.

The CDR3 DNA reads as TGTGCCAGCAGCTTAGAGACAGGGGGACCCTACGAGCAGTACTTC. Protein sequence: CASSLETGGPYEQYF. V usage is TRBV7-6 and J usage is TRBJ2-7, with 9 positions matching TRBD1. The CDR3 is 15 residues long. The trim removed 1 base at V and 2 bases at J, leaving 3 bases unmatched. Germline loops: CDR1 SGHVS, CDR2 FNYEAQ.

V and J are TRBV6-5 and TRBJ2-3, with 9 bases matching TRBD2. J lost 9 bases, V lost 6 bases, and 10 bases had no gene match. The CDR3 extends over 14 amino acids. Per germline, CDR1 MNHEY and CDR2 SVGAGI. This CDR3 is CASSPSGRLKTQYF. CDR3 nucleotide sequence: TGTGCCAGCAGCCCCAGCGGGAGGTTAAAGACGCAGTATTTT.

The genes are TRBV9 and TRBJ2-2; D is possibly TRBD1 (6 bases). V lost 2 bases and J 4 bases, leaving 15 bases between the germline ends. Germline V lookup: CDR1 SGDLS, CDR2 YYNGEE. This CDR3 comprises 16 residues. The CDR3 here is CASSVGAGSLTGELFF. As DNA, the CDR3 is TGTGCCAGCAGCGTGGGGGCAGGGAGTCTCACCGGGGAGCTGTTTTTT.

The rearrangement uses TRBV18 and TRBJ2-2; no firm D call. The CDR3 covers 16 residues. Germline V gene data show CDR1 as KGHSH and CDR2 as LQKENI. The germline V and J ends were trimmed by 1 base and 0 bases, with 9 bases remaining between them. The CDR3 here is CASSPQSRPNTGELFF. CDR3 DNA: TGTGCCAGCTCACCACAGTCGCGGCCGAACACCGGGGAGCTGTTTTTT.

This clone came up once. This chain connects TRBV7-8 to TRBJ1-5; D ambiguous. V lost 4 bases to trimming and J lost 0 bases, with 10 bases between them. CDR1 SGHVS and CDR2 FQNEAQ come from the germline V gene. CDR3 size: 15 residues. The CDR3: CASSSFISSNQPQHF. The CDR3 bases are TGTGCCAGCAGCTCCTTTATCTCTAGCAATCAGCCCCAGCATTTT.

The DNA for the CDR3 is TGTGCCAGCAGTTTAGAGGGCACAGATACGCAGTATTTT. Protein: CASSLEGTDTQYF. V and J are TRBV27 and TRBJ2-3; D ambiguous. Trimming removed 2 bases from V and 1 base from J, with 4 bases in between. The CDR3 length is 13 residues. Germline V lookup: CDR1 MNHEY, CDR2 SMNVEV (reference sequence).

The chain recombines TRBV13 with TRBJ2-7, with 12 bases aligning to TRBD1. V lost 5 bases, J lost 5 bases, and 4 bases stayed unmatched. The CDR3 sequence is 14 residues long. Germline CDR1 and CDR2: PRHDT and FYEKMQ (reference sequence). The CDR3 protein is CASSPGQGANEQYF. CDR3 DNA sequence: TGTGCCAGCAGCCCGGGACAGGGGGCCAACGAGCAGTACTTC. The full variable domain, rest sourced from reference TRBV13 and TRBJ2-7, is AAGVIQSPRHLIKEKRETATLKCYPIPRHDTVYWYQQGPGQDPQFLISFYEKMQSDKGSIPDRFSAQQFSDYHSELNMSSLELGDSALYFCASSPGQGANEQYFGPGTRLTVT.

The V and J genes are TRBV11-2 and TRBJ2-7, with 8 bases identical to TRBD2. The V gene end was trimmed by 5 bases and the J gene end by 6 bases; junction bases not matched to a gene: 3. From germline, CDR1 is SGHAT and CDR2 FQNNGV. This CDR3 spans 12 amino acids. For the CDR3, the DNA is TGTGCCAGCAGCCCGGGGGGGTTCGAGCAGTACTTC. Its translation: CASSPGGFEQYF.

Turning to this clone: The germline gene is not matched at one end of the junction; a read error may be the cause. The J gene is TRBJ1-6, the V gene TRBV19; weak D call: TRBD1 (6 bases). The CDR3 runs to 13 residues. Germline values: CDR1 LNHDA, CDR2 SQIVND (reference sequence). CDR3 sequence (DNA): TGTGCCAGTAGTGGCAGGGGAAATTCACCCCTCAACTTT. Its translation: CASSGRGNSPLNF.

The chain combines TRBV7-3 with TRBJ2-2; tentatively, D is TRBD2 (6 bases). The V gene's germline CDR1 is SGHTA and CDR2 FQGTGA. There are 15 residues in the CDR3. Trimming removed 2 bases at V and 2 bases at J, with 9 bases between. This chain's CDR3 is CASSLAGTNTGELFF. The CDR3 DNA follows: TGTGCCAGCAGCTTAGCGGGAACTAACACCGGGGAGCTGTTTTTT.

The chain employs TRBV10-1 and TRBJ1-6, with TRBD1 matching 7 bases. CDR3 size: 14 residues. Germline CDR1 reads WNHNN; CDR2 reads SYGVQD (reference sequence). V lost 7 bases to trimming and J lost 8 bases; unmatched junction nucleotides: 8. The CDR3 nucleotides are TGCGCCAGCACCCCGGGACAGTTTTATTCACCCCTCCACTTT. Protein sequence: CASTPGQFYSPLHF.

The chain's CDR3 is CASSLLAGPNEQFF. The CDR3 coding sequence is TGTGCCAGCAGCCTGTTAGCGGGACCAAATGAGCAGTTCTTC. The chain links TRBV7-8 to TRBJ2-1, with 8 nucleotides matching TRBD2. Germline lookup yields CDR1 SGHVS and CDR2 FQNEAQ. The V segment lost 5 bases and the J segment 7 bases; nucleotides outside the gene matches: 7. The CDR3 runs 14 residues. Variable domain in full (rest from reference TRBV7-8 and TRBJ2-1): GAGVSQSPRYKVAKRGQDVALRCDPISGHVSLFWYQQALGQGPEFLTYFQNEAQLDKSGLPSDRFFAERPEGSVSTLKIQRTQQEDSAVYLCASSLLAGPNEQFFGPGTRLTVL.

The gene calls are TRBV27 and TRBJ2-7; 10 bases are a match to TRBD1. Trimming took 6 bases from V and 4 from J; bases not matched to a gene: 6. CDR1 is MNHEY, CDR2 SMNVEV, per germline (reference sequence). CDR3 size: 14 residues. CDR3 nucleotides: TGTGCCAGCAGGGGGACAGGGGAGGTGTACGAGCAGTACTTC. Amino acids: CASRGTGEVYEQYF.

This clone was recorded a few times. The genes are TRBV6-1 and TRBJ2-5; D may be TRBD2 (5 bases). Between the trimmed V and J ends, which lost 3 bases and 5 bases, there was a span of 16 bases. CDR3 size: 15 residues. Germline values: CDR1 MNHNS, CDR2 SASEGT. CDR3 nucleotides: TGTGCCAGCAGTGAGCAAGTGAGGGCTGTGGAGACCCAGTACTTC. Translation gives CASSEQVRAVETQYF.

The rearrangement joins TRBV2 to TRBJ1-2, with 9 bases matching TRBD1. Germline loops: CDR1 SNHLY, CDR2 FYNNEI. Trimming cost V 5 bases and J 6 bases; bases outside gene matches: 7. This CDR3 spans 14 amino acids. The DNA of the CDR3 is TGTGCCAGCAGTTTACTACAGGGGGCGAATGGCTACACCTTC. It yields the protein CASSLLQGANGYTF. Full variable domain (remainder filled in from reference TRBV2 and TRBJ1-2): EPEVTQTPSHQVTQMGQEVILRCVPISNHLYFYWYRQILGQKVEFLVSFYNNEISEKSEIFDDQFSVERPDGSNFTLKIRSTKLEDSAMYFCASSLLQGANGYTFGSGTRLTVV.

This clone was counted only a few times. The V and J genes are TRBV2 and TRBJ2-3; D might be TRBD2 (5 bases). Germline lookup yields CDR1 SNHLY and CDR2 FYNNEI. Trimming took 9 bases from V and 2 from J, leaving 15 bases between them. The CDR3 length is 14 residues. The CDR3 DNA follows: TGTGCCAGTTGTCCCAGCGGACTCACAGATACGCAGTATTTT. It is translated as CASCPSGLTDTQYF.